Sequencing of this T cell receptor beta chain was carried out in a study of cytotoxic CD8 clonotypes in ibrutinib-treated CLL. Turning to the study itself: Mean yields were around 240,000 productive templates and 94,082 productive rearrangements per sample. Study observations and caveats: Contraction or stability on treatment was seen for public clonotypes, which were uncommon.

This clone appeared a single time. The target antigen is unknown. Some clones are missing from TCRdb's copy, which holds only in-frame ones; the method was immunoSEQ multiplex PCR. There are 15,000 to 20,000 clones in the sample; approximately 80% occur only once, and around 15% lies in the top ten. The sample consisted of PBMCs, taken before ibrutinib treatment. The TCR originated in a human donor with chronic lymphocytic leukemia.

As DNA, the CDR3 is TGTGCCAGCAGTTTCTCAGCGGGAACTCACTACGAGCAGTACTTC. It codes for CASSFSAGTHYEQYF. V is TRBV28 and J is TRBJ2-7, with 7 positions matching TRBD2. The CDR3 covers 15 residues. The junction had 8 bases not matched to a gene; V was cut back by 3 bases and J by 3 bases. Looked up from germline, CDR1 is MDHEN and CDR2 is SYDVKM.